This T cell receptor beta chain was captured in a study of blood T cell repertoires in COVID-19. Study summary: The samples span acute and convalescent COVID-19 from the United States, Italy and Spain.

Measured with immunoSEQ multiplex PCR; TCRdb has only the in-frame clones, and not every one. This table has about 140,000 clones, 65% to 80% appearing once. V was trimmed by 0 bases and J by 0 bases, leaving 17 bases between them. This CDR3 is built from 18 residues. In germline, CDR1 is KGHSH, CDR2 LQKENI. The sample taken for sequencing was peripheral blood. This clonotype was obtained from a man aged 50-59 years with acute or convalescent COVID-19. The chain links TRBV18 to TRBJ1-1; possible D gene TRBD1, 5 bases. CDR3 loop: CASSPPIGEGPMNTEAFF. Written as DNA, the CDR3 is TGTGCCAGCTCACCACCGATTGGGGAGGGGCCGATGAACACTGAAGCTTTCTTT.